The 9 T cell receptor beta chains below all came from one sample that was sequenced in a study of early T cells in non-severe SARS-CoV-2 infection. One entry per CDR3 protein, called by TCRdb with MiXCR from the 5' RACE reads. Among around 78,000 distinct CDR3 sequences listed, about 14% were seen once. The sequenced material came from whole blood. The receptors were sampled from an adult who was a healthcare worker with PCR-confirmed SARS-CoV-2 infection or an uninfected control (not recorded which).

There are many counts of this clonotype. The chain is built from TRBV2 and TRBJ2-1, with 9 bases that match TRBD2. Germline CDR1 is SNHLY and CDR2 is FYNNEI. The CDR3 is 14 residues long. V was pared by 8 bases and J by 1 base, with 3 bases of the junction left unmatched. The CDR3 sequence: CASRAGGSYNEQFF. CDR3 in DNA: TGTGCCAGCCGAGCGGGGGGATCCTACAATGAGCAGTTCTTC.

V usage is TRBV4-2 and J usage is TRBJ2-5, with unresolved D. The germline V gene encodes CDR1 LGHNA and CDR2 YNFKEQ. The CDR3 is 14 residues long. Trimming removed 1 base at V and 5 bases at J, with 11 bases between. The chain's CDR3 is CASSQAAPMETQYF. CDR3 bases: TGTGCCAGCAGCCAAGCTGCACCGATGGAGACCCAGTACTTC.

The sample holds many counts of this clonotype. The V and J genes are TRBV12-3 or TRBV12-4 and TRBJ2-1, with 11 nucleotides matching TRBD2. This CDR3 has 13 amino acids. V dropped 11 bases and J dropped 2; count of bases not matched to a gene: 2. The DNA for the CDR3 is TGTGCCCTTAGCGGGGGGGCCTACAATGAGCAGTTCTTC. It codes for CALSGGAYNEQFF.

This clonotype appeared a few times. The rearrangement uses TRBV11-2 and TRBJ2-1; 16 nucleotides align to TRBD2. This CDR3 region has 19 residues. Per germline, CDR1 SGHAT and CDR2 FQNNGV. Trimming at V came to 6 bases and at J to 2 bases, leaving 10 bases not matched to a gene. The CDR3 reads CASRPTPGLAGGPYNEQFF. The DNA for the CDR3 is TGTGCCAGCAGGCCAACACCGGGACTAGCGGGAGGGCCCTACAATGAGCAGTTCTTC. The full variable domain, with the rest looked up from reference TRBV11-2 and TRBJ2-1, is EAGVAQSPRYKIIEKRQSVAFWCNPISGHATLYWYQQILGQGPKLLIQFQNNGVVDDSQLPKDRFSAERLKGVDSTLKIQPAKLEDSAVYLCASRPTPGLAGGPYNEQFFGPGTRLTVL.

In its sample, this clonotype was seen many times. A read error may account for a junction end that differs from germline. CDR3 sequence: CASSYTTGISSYNEQFF. CDR3 nucleotides: TGTGCTAGCAGCTATACTACGGGAATAAGCTCCTACAATGAGCAGTTCTTC. The chain joins TRBV7-7 to TRBJ2-1; D may be TRBD2 (5 bases). Germline V gene sequence: CDR1 SSHAT, CDR2 FNYEAQ (reference sequence). This CDR3 has 17 residues.

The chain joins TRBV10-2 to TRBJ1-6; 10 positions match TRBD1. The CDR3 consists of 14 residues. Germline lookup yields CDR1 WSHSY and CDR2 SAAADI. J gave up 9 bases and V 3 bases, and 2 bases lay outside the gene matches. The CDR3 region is CASSDRDRGSPLHF. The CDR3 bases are TGCGCCAGCAGTGATAGGGACAGGGGTTCACCCCTCCACTTT.

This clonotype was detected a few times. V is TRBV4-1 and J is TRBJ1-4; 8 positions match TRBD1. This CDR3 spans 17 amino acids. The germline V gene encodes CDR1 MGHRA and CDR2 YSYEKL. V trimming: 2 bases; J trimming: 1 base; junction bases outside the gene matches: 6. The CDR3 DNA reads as TGCGCCAGCAGCCAAAGGGGGGACAGGTTAACTAATGAAAAACTGTTTTTT. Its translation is CASSQRGDRLTNEKLFF.

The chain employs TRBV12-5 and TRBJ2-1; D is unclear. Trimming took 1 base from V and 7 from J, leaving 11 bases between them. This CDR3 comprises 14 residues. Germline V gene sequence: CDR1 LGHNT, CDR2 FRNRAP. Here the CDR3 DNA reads TGTGCTAGTGGTTTGGCCCCTCCTAAGAATGAGCAGTTCTTC. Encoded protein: CASGLAPPKNEQFF.

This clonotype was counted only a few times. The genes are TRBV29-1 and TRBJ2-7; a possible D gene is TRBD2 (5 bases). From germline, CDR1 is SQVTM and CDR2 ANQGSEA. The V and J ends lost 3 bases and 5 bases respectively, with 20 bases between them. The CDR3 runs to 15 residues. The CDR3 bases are TGCAGCGTTGAGGCAGCCGGGATGGTTAACGACGAGCAGTACTTC. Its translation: CSVEAAGMVNDEQYF.